A selection of T cell receptor beta chains follows, all from one sample in a study of identical twins. MiXCR, run by TCRdb on the 5' RACE reads, gives a single entry per CDR3 protein. The repertoire includes roughly 1.6 million distinct CDR3 sequences, about 31% of them detected once, and 0.25% to 0.3% sits in the top ten. Sequencing was carried out using cord blood. The receptor source for this set is a newborn girl in good health. Both conserved end residues are part of each CDR3. Each record gives: clone size, J gene, CDR3 length, V gene, D gene, CDR3 protein, CDR3 DNA. A D gene is named only where the DNA matches it firmly. The size entry is marked missing in some rows and otherwise reads once, few, many or a size class.

>-|TRBJ1-5|17|TRBV28|TRBD1
CASSLKGAAYSNQPQHF
TGTGCCAGCAGTTTAAAGGGGGCGGCCTATAGCAATCAGCCCCAGCATTTT
>-|TRBJ1-4|14|TRBV27|-
CASSLVGSREKLFF
TGTGCCAGCAGTTTAGTGGGTTCTAGGGAAAAACTGTTTTTT
>-|TRBJ2-1|18|TRBV5-8|TRBD2
CASSLASGSGSSYNEQFF
TGTGCCAGCAGCTTGGCTAGCGGGAGTGGGAGCTCCTACAATGAGCAGTTCTTC
>few|TRBJ1-4|15|TRBV5-1|TRBD1
CASSGQGGANEKLFF
TGCGCCAGCAGCGGACAGGGGGGAGCTAATGAAAAACTGTTTTTT
>-|TRBJ2-4|11|TRBV3-1|-
CAGSQWGIQYF
TGTGCCGGCAGCCAATGGGGCATTCAGTACTTC
>-|TRBJ2-1|13|TRBV9|TRBD2
CASSVAGGSEQFF
TGTGCCAGCAGCGTAGCGGGAGGCAGTGAGCAGTTCTTC
>-|TRBJ2-2|16|TRBV5-1|TRBD2
CASSLITSGMVGELFF
TGCGCCAGCAGCTTGATAACTAGCGGGATGGTCGGGGAGCTGTTTTTT
>-|TRBJ2-1|14|TRBV6-1|-
CASSDLPGAYEQFF
TGTGCCAGCAGTGACTTACCAGGGGCCTACGAGCAGTTCTTC
>many|TRBJ1-2|14|TRBV27|TRBD1
CASSLSAGGYGYTF
TGTGCCAGCAGTTTATCGGCAGGGGGCTATGGCTACACCTTC
>-|TRBJ1-2|17|TRBV20-1|TRBD1
CSTTPGGTGGYYYGYTF
TGCAGTACTACGCCGGGGGGGACAGGGGGCTATTATTATGGCTACACCTTC
>-|TRBJ2-3|11|TRBV20-1|-
CSARCSDTQYF
TGCAGTGCTAGGTGTTCAGATACGCAGTATTTT
>-|TRBJ2-3|16|TRBV12-3/TRBV12-4|-
CASSLILSGMADTQYF
TGTGCCAGCAGTTTAATTCTGTCGGGAATGGCAGATACGCAGTATTTT
>-|TRBJ2-7|11|TRBV20-1|-
CSAGAAYEQYF
TGCAGTGCTGGTGCGGCCTACGAGCAGTACTTC
>-|TRBJ2-6|15|TRBV28|-
CASSLSWTGANVLTF
TGTGCCAGCAGTTTATCCTGGACTGGGGCCAACGTCCTGACTTTC
>few|TRBJ2-7|14|TRBV29-1|-
CSVELTGQFYEQYF
TGCAGCGTTGAACTGACAGGTCAATTCTACGAGCAGTACTTC
>many|TRBJ2-7|13|TRBV10-3|-
CAISERQGSEQYF
TGTGCCATCAGTGAGCGGCAGGGGAGCGAGCAGTACTTC
>many|TRBJ2-5|14|TRBV20-1|-
CSAKSPGGQKTQYF
TGCAGTGCCAAAAGCCCCGGGGGGCAAAAGACCCAGTACTTC
>-|TRBJ2-5|14|TRBV7-9|TRBD2
CASSLAEGGETQYF
TGTGCCAGCAGCTTAGCGGAGGGAGGGGAGACCCAGTACTTC
>-|TRBJ1-1|12|TRBV3-1|-
CASSQGTTEAFF
TGTGCCAGCAGTCAGGGGACGACTGAAGCTTTCTTT
>many|TRBJ1-2|13|TRBV20-1|-
CSARDYRVYGYTF
TGCAGTGCTAGAGATTACAGGGTCTATGGCTACACCTTC
>-|TRBJ2-3|16|TRBV9|-
CVSSVGSPYSTDTQYF
TGTGTCAGCAGCGTAGGGTCCCCCTATAGCACAGATACGCAGTATTTT
>-|TRBJ2-7|12|TRBV20-1|-
CSAWQGGNEQYF
TGCAGTGCTTGGCAGGGAGGCAATGAGCAGTACTTC
>few|TRBJ2-1|14|TRBV5-1|TRBD2
CASSYSGAYNEQFF
TGCGCCAGCTCCTATAGCGGGGCCTACAATGAGCAGTTCTTC
>few|TRBJ2-3|14|TRBV27|-
CASSPGHLTDTQYF
TGTGCCAGCAGTCCGGGACACCTAACAGATACGCAGTATTTT
>few|TRBJ2-7|18|TRBV20-1|TRBD2
CSARSRTSGEESSYEQYF
TGCAGTGCTAGATCCCGGACTAGCGGGGAGGAGAGCTCCTACGAGCAGTACTTC
>-|TRBJ2-7|12|TRBV10-2|-
CASSESEDEQYF
TGCGCCAGCAGTGAGTCAGAGGACGAGCAGTACTTC
>-|TRBJ2-5|13|TRBV7-2|TRBD2
CASSRREHNEQYF
TGTGCCAGCAGTCGGCGGGAGCACAATGAGCAGTACTTC
>-|TRBJ1-1|14|TRBV6-5|TRBD1
CASLGTGLGTEAFF
TGTGCCAGCCTGGGGACAGGATTGGGCACTGAAGCTTTCTTT
>many|TRBJ1-2|15|TRBV29-1|-
CSVDRGSTDSYGYTF
TGCAGCGTTGACAGGGGCTCAACTGATTCCTATGGCTACACCTTC
>-|TRBJ2-5|14|TRBV20-1|-
CSAPTGRGQETQYF
TGCAGTGCTCCGACAGGGAGGGGCCAAGAGACCCAGTACTTC
>-|TRBJ2-2|15|TRBV27|TRBD2
CASSFETSGTGELFF
TGTGCCAGCAGTTTCGAGACTAGCGGCACCGGGGAGCTGTTTTTT
>-|TRBJ1-1|13|TRBV20-1|-
CSADQGTYTEAFF
TGCAGTGCTGACCAGGGAACCTACACTGAAGCTTTCTTT
>-|TRBJ2-1|11|TRBV6-2/TRBV6-3|-
CASGTLNEQFF
TGTGCCAGCGGTACCCTTAATGAGCAGTTCTTC
>many|TRBJ1-5|16|TRBV6-6|-
CASSYSAGYSNQPQHF
TGTGCCAGCAGTTACTCGGCAGGGTATAGCAATCAGCCCCAGCATTTT
>-|TRBJ2-5|17|TRBV3-1|TRBD2
CASSLSGAAVFGETQYF
TGTGCCAGCAGCCTAAGCGGGGCCGCGGTTTTCGGAGAGACCCAGTACTTC
>-|TRBJ2-5|16|TRBV14|-
CASSQDWGRFYNEQYF
TGTGCCAGCAGCCAAGATTGGGGACGGTTCTACAATGAGCAGTACTTC
>-|TRBJ2-7|12|TRBV29-1|TRBD1
CSVDDRAYEQYF
TGCAGCGTTGACGACAGGGCATACGAGCAGTACTTC
>many|TRBJ1-2|16|TRBV12-3/TRBV12-4|-
CASSLGGQGRYYGYTF
TGTGCCAGCAGTTTAGGGGGACAAGGAAGGTACTATGGCTACACCTTC
>-|TRBJ2-3|18|TRBV5-1|TRBD2
CASSQGGLAGGLSDTQYF
TGCGCCAGCAGCCAAGGGGGACTAGCGGGAGGTCTCTCAGATACGCAGTATTTT
>-|TRBJ2-7|13|TRBV3-1|TRBD2
CASSPGLGEVQYF
TGTGCCAGCAGTCCGGGACTAGGAGAGGTGCAGTACTTC
>few|TRBJ1-1|16|TRBV11-2|-
CASSLEYGSMNTEAFF
TGTGCCAGCAGCTTAGAATATGGAAGCATGAACACTGAAGCTTTCTTT
>few|TRBJ1-1|11|TRBV6-2/TRBV6-3|-
CASNQGTEAFF
TGTGCCAGCAACCAAGGCACTGAAGCTTTCTTT
>-|TRBJ2-7|11|TRBV10-3|-
CAIGGNYEQYF
TGTGCCATCGGTGGAAACTACGAGCAGTACTTC
>few|TRBJ2-4|16|TRBV12-3/TRBV12-4|TRBD2
CASSQPAGGAKNIQYF
TGTGCCAGCAGTCAGCCAGCGGGAGGAGCCAAAAACATTCAGTACTTC
>once|TRBJ1-2|13|TRBV5-1|TRBD1
CASSEDRLYGYTF
TGCGCCAGCAGCGAGGACAGGCTCTATGGCTACACCTTC